This TCR beta chain appears in the sequencing data of a study of control samples from healthy donors and cancer patients. Method: immunoSEQ multiplex PCR; TCRdb's copy keeps in-frame clones and lacks some. Of over 150,000 clones in the sample, 90% to 95% were seen once. Trimming removed 10 bases at V and 5 bases at J, with 27 bases between. The germline V gene encodes CDR1 MNHEY and CDR2 SMNVEV (reference sequence). The CDR3 is 16 amino acids. The chain employs TRBV27 and TRBJ2-7; perhaps TRBD2 as D (5 bases). Material for sequencing was PBMCs. The source is a man aged 55 to 70 with colorectal cancer. The chain's CDR3 is CATRERSGFMINEQYF. Written as DNA, the CDR3 is TGTGCCACGAGGGAAAGGTCGGGGTTTATGATCAACGAGCAGTACTTC.